Listed here is a single T cell receptor (beta chain). This sample was taken from a study of blood T cell repertoires in COVID-19. Study as a whole: Specimens from acute and convalescent COVID-19 originated in the United States, Italy and Spain. Sources were T cells, B-cell-depleted T cells, or PBMCs; the material itself was cDNA or gDNA.

CDR3 length: 16 amino acids. Germline V gene sequence: CDR1 KGHDR, CDR2 SFDVKD. The V and J ends lost 2 bases and 6 bases respectively, with 17 bases between them. Recruits, aged about 18 to 95 years, lived in 24 US areas. Original methodology: Estimation of nucleated cell counts relied on the amplification of reference gene primers. The assay was immunoSEQ multiplex PCR, and TCRdb's table has in-frame clones only and misses some. Clonal size and the V and J genes are those of that table, whereas D and trimming came from the DNA. The data hold about 400,000 clones, with approximately 90% observed a single time.

The sequence came from a woman younger than 45 with acute COVID-19. This rearrangement joins TRBV24-1 to TRBJ2-3, with D hard to call. The sequencing sample was made of PBMCs or T cells enriched from blood (not recorded which). This CDR3 is CATSDSTPAGFDTQYF. DNA for the CDR3: TGTGCCACCAGTGATTCAACTCCAGCCGGGTTCGATACGCAGTATTTT.